Listed here are 10 T cell receptor beta chains from one sample, sequenced in a study of tumor-infiltrating lymphocytes in primary liver carcinoma. Unsorted whole blood yielded the blood RNA, and germline DNA was also extracted. A primer matching the constant region was used to make TCR beta cDNA from around 460 ng of total RNA. ARM-PCR, slightly modified, supplied the TCR beta libraries through three nested multiplex PCR rounds. Each of the first two PCR rounds ran approximately 11 cycles with TRBV1-TRBV30 forward and C-beta reverse primers. In TCRdb, the multiplex PCR reads were re-called with MiXCR into one record per CDR3 protein. The sample contains about 320,000 distinct CDR3 sequences, 45% to 70% of which appear only once. Sequenced: peripheral blood. The receptors were gathered from a woman between 25 and 40 years old with primary liver carcinoma and hepatitis B virus infection.

This chain connects TRBV7-2 to TRBJ2-7; D is unresolved. V was pared by 2 bases and J by 1 base, with 9 bases between. Germline CDR1 and CDR2: SGHTA and FQGNSA. The CDR3 has 14 residues. The CDR3 nucleotides read TGTGCCAGCAGCTTAAACGGGCGGTCCTACGAGCAGTACTTC. The encoded protein is CASSLNGRSYEQYF.

Of note for this clonotype: One end of the junction is discordant with germline, which a read error may explain. V and J are TRBV7-9 and TRBJ1-2; 7 bases match TRBD1. The CDR3 totals 13 residues. CDR1 is SEHNR and CDR2 is FQNEAQ in the germline V gene (reference sequence). Written as DNA, the CDR3 is TGTGCCAGCACCTTAACGCAGGGGGACGGCTACACCTTC. This translates into CASTLTQGDGYTF.

The V call is TRBV28, the J call TRBJ2-1, with 8 bases lining up with TRBD2. CDR3 size: 14 residues. The germline CDR1 and CDR2 sequences are MDHEN and SYDVKM. Unmatched junction bases numbered 2, after V lost 3 bases and J lost 4 bases. The CDR3 nucleotides read TGTGCCAGCAGTTTTGGGACTAGATACAATGAGCAGTTCTTC. Its translation is CASSFGTRYNEQFF.

A note on this clonotype: Given a much more abundant clone one base away, this may be a read error. The conserved final phenylalanine or tryptophan is absent from the CDR3, which likely points to a read error. This chain uses TRBV12-3 or TRBV12-4 with TRBJ1-5; D remains unclear. Trimming stripped 2 bases from V and 6 bases from J, with 17 bases between. The CDR3 runs to 16 residues. The CDR3 DNA follows: TGTGCCAGCAGTTTAAGCGTCGGAGGCCCCAGTCAGCCCCAGCATGTT. The encoded protein is CASSLSVGGPSQPQHV.

Concerning this clonotype itself: The CDR3 does not close with the conserved phenylalanine or tryptophan, likely indicating a read error. This sequence joins TRBV4-3 and TRBJ2-3; 15 bases agree with TRBD2. This CDR3 has 18 amino acids. Germline loops: CDR1 LGHNA, CDR2 YSLEER. CDR3 bases: TGCGCCAGCAGCCCGGGACTAGCGGGAGGCACTAGCACGGATACGCAGTATTGT. This codes for CASSPGLAGGTSTDTQYC.

At least ten counts were recorded for this clonotype. The junction and the germline gene differ at one end; a read error may be behind it. The rearrangement joins TRBV11-2 to TRBJ2-5; D is undetermined. The germline gives CDR1 SGHAT, CDR2 FQNNGV. This CDR3 has 17 residues. The CDR3 DNA reads as TGTGCCAGCAGCTTAGATTGGCGGCAGCCGACCCAAGGGACCCAGTACTTC. This sequence encodes CASSLDWRQPTQGTQYF.

The chain uses TRBV30 and TRBJ1-1; no clear D. Trimming took 4 bases from V and 1 from J, leaving 10 bases between them. The germline gives CDR1 GTSNPN, CDR2 SVGIG (reference sequence). The CDR3 contains 13 residues. CDR3 protein: CAWIYEANTEAFF. The CDR3 bases are TGTGCCTGGATCTACGAAGCGAACACTGAAGCTTTCTTT.

As to this clonotype: A read error is likely, as this CDR3 ends without the conserved phenylalanine or tryptophan. The chain joins TRBV7-9 to TRBJ1-1, with a possible D match to TRBD1 (6 bases). This CDR3 region has 14 residues. The germline V and J ends were trimmed by 5 bases and 5 bases, with 15 bases remaining between them. Per the germline V gene, CDR1 is SEHNR and CDR2 is FQNEAQ (reference sequence). CDR3 sequence (DNA): TGTGCCAGCAGCCCCCTTGGGGGCGGGACTGAAGCTTTCCTT. This gives the protein CASSPLGGGTEAFL.

Concerning this clonotype itself: Just one base apart from a much larger clone, this may be a read error. The CDR3 region has the DNA TGTGCCAGCAGTTTCGCGGGACAGGGTGATCAGTCCCAGCATTTT. The encoded protein is CASSFAGQGDQSQHF. The chain uses TRBV12-3 or TRBV12-4 and TRBJ1-5; 9 bases line up with TRBD1. The CDR3 has 15 amino acids.

This chain connects TRBV6-5 to TRBJ2-4, with D hard to call. This CDR3 is built from 15 residues. V was shortened by 1 base and J by 7 bases, with 14 bases between the two germline ends. Per germline, CDR1 MNHEY and CDR2 SVGAGI. DNA of the CDR3: TGTGCCAGCAGTTACTACCCTCCCCCTGGGAACATTCAGTACTTC. It encodes CASSYYPPPGNIQYF.